This is a list of T cell receptor beta chains from one sample in a study of cytomegalovirus exposure and HLA in healthy donors. TCRdb's table, derived via immunoSEQ multiplex PCR, lists solely in-frame clones and lacks some. The data show roughly 330,000 clones, roughly nine tenths seen once. Sequenced: PBMCs. All receptors derive from a woman aged 25 to 39 in good health and CMV-seropositive. Both conserved end residues are part of each CDR3. The D gene is left open where the match is weak. Only part of the rows carry a size: once, few, many, or a class if the clone is expanded.

D	size	V	J	DNA	CDR3
.	once	TRBV2	TRBJ2-7	TGTGCCATCGACTACAGGGTATCCTACGAGCAGTACTTC	CAIDYRVSYEQYF
.	.	TRBV7-6	TRBJ2-3	TGTGCCAGCAGCCCCCGTTTGTCTACGTCGGGTTACACAGATACGCAGTATTTT	CASSPRLSTSGYTDTQYF
.	.	TRBV5-6	TRBJ2-3	TGTGCCAGCAGCTTGTACAGACTTCACACAGATACGCAGTATTTT	CASSLYRLHTDTQYF
TRBD1	.	TRBV30	TRBJ2-7	TGTGCCTGGAGTCGGGGACAGGAGAACTCCTACGAGCAGTACTTC	CAWSRGQENSYEQYF
.	.	TRBV7-6	TRBJ2-7	TGTGCCAGCAGCCTACACGGCGAGCAGTACTTC	CASSLHGEQYF
.	.	TRBV5-6	TRBJ1-2	TGTGCCAGCAGCCCCGCGACGGAGGTAGATGGCTACACCTTC	CASSPATEVDGYTF
.	.	TRBV4-2	TRBJ1-2	TGTGCCAGCAGGCTTTTACAGGGCGATCAAGGCTACACCTTC	CASRLLQGDQGYTF
.	few	TRBV5-6	TRBJ2-5	TGTGCCAGCAGCCCAGGGGCGGAAGAAGAGACCCAGTACTTC	CASSPGAEEETQYF
.	.	TRBV4-2	TRBJ2-7	TGTGCCAGCAGCCAGGAGGGAGACCGATCTGGGGTATACGAGCAGTACTTC	CASSQEGDRSGVYEQYF
TRBD1	.	TRBV7-3	TRBJ2-1	TGTGCCAGCAGCTTAAGGCCCTCTAGGGACAGGGGGCTGGACAACTCCTACAATGAGCAGTTCTTC	CASSLRPSRDRGLDNSYNEQFF
.	once	TRBV5-1	TRBJ1-1	TGCGCCAGCAGCCCACAGGGAATCACTGAAGCTTTCTTT	CASSPQGITEAFF
TRBD2	once	TRBV4-3	TRBJ2-7	TGCGCCAGCAGCCCCGGGACTAGCGGGGAGTCACGGCTACGGGAGCAGTACTTC	CASSPGTSGESRLREQYF
.	.	TRBV29-1	TRBJ1-3	TGCAGCGTTGGGCAATCTGGAAACACCATATATTTT	CSVGQSGNTIYF
TRBD1	few	TRBV6-5	TRBJ2-4	TGTGCCAGCAGCCCCACAGGGGTAGCCAAAAACATTCAGTACTTC	CASSPTGVAKNIQYF
.	once	TRBV6-5	TRBJ1-1	TGTGCCAGCAGTTACCAGGGGAGTGGGAACACTGAAGCTTTCTTT	CASSYQGSGNTEAFF
TRBD2	.	TRBV2	TRBJ2-1	TGTGCCAGCAGTGAGGCCGCTAGCGGCAACAATGAGCAGTTCTTC	CASSEAASGNNEQFF
.	once	TRBV4-3	TRBJ1-1	TGCGCCAGCAGCCGGGATGGAGGGAACACTGAAGCTTTCTTT	CASSRDGGNTEAFF
TRBD1	.	TRBV4-1	TRBJ2-7	TGCGCCAGCAGCCAATACGGACAGGGATTCTACGAGCAGTACTTC	CASSQYGQGFYEQYF
TRBD1	once	TRBV5-5	TRBJ1-2	TGTGCCAGCAGCTTGGGCCGGGACAGGGCTGGCTACACCTTC	CASSLGRDRAGYTF
TRBD1	.	TRBV15	TRBJ2-5	TGTGCCACCAGCACAAGGACAGGGTTAGAGACCCAGTACTTC	CATSTRTGLETQYF
TRBD1	.	TRBV6-1	TRBJ2-7	TGTGCCAGCAGGGAGACAGGGAGCTACGAGCAGTACTTC	CASRETGSYEQYF
.	.	TRBV29-1	TRBJ2-7	TGCAGCGTCCTGGGACATGGAAATCGGGAGCAGTACTTC	CSVLGHGNREQYF
.	.	TRBV4-3	TRBJ1-2	TGCGCCAGCAGCCAAAGTTATCCAGGGGTCTTTGGCTACACCTTC	CASSQSYPGVFGYTF
TRBD1	.	TRBV4-2	TRBJ1-1	TGTGCCAGCAGGGACAGGGGGCGAATGAACACTGAAGCTTTCTTT	CASRDRGRMNTEAFF
TRBD1	.	TRBV4-3	TRBJ2-1	TGCGCCAGCAGCCAAGAAGACAGGGGCGGCGGTGAGCAGTTCTTC	CASSQEDRGGGEQFF
TRBD2	.	TRBV7-3	TRBJ2-1	TGTGCCAGCAGCCCCCGGACTAGCGGACAGTACAATGAGCAGTTCTTC	CASSPRTSGQYNEQFF
TRBD2	.	TRBV29-1	TRBJ2-7	TGCAGCGTTGAAGATCCCCCCGGGACTAGCGGGGACGAGCAGTACTTC	CSVEDPPGTSGDEQYF
.	.	TRBV25-1	TRBJ2-7	TGTGCCAGCAGTGAGTCCTACGAGCAGTACTTC	CASSESYEQYF
.	.	TRBV29-1	TRBJ1-1	TGCAGCGTTAAGTGGAACACTGAAGCTTTCTTT	CSVKWNTEAFF
TRBD1	.	TRBV29-1	TRBJ2-2	TGCAGCGTACCGGACAGGGGTGTTAACGGGGAGCTGTTTTTT	CSVPDRGVNGELFF
.	.	TRBV6-1	TRBJ1-1	TGTGCCAGCAGATATGGCACTGAAGCTTTCTTT	CASRYGTEAFF
TRBD1	.	TRBV28	TRBJ1-1	TGTGCCAGCAGTTTATTCCGGACAGGGAACACTGAAGCTTTCTTT	CASSLFRTGNTEAFF
.	.	TRBV21-1	TRBJ2-5	TGTGCCAGCAGCAAGGGGGGAGGACTAGAGACCCAGTACTTC	CASSKGGGLETQYF
TRBD2	.	TRBV5-1	TRBJ2-7	TGCGCCAGCAGCTTGGGACCCTCGCGGGGCGGGAGCGCCTACGAGCAGTACTTC	CASSLGPSRGGSAYEQYF
.	.	TRBV13	TRBJ2-2	TGTGCCAGCAGCTTAGTAACCAGGAACACCGGGGAGCTGTTTTTT	CASSLVTRNTGELFF
TRBD1	.	TRBV19	TRBJ1-5	TGTGCCAGTAGTACCGGACAGGCCAGGGGCAATCAGCCCCAGCATTTT	CASSTGQARGNQPQHF
TRBD1	.	TRBV2	TRBJ1-1	TGTGCCAGCAGAACCGGGACAGGGGTTGAAGCTTTCTTT	CASRTGTGVEAFF
.	few	TRBV7-3	TRBJ2-7	TGTGCCAGCAGCGGAGAACTAGGTTCCTACGAGCAGTACTTC	CASSGELGSYEQYF
TRBD2	.	TRBV7-2	TRBJ2-7	TGTGCCAGCAGCCCGCAGGTGCGGGAGGGATTGTACGAGCAGTACTTC	CASSPQVREGLYEQYF
.	.	TRBV4-3	TRBJ1-1	TGCGCCAGCAGCCAAGTCCGGCAGAGGAACACTGAAGCTTTCTTT	CASSQVRQRNTEAFF